These T cell receptor beta chains were read from a single sample in a study of cytomegalovirus exposure and HLA in healthy donors. Only in-frame clones appear in the TCRdb table, and some are missing; sequencing was by immunoSEQ multiplex PCR. The table has 100,000 to 150,000 clones, about four fifths seen once. The source material was PBMCs. These receptors all come from a woman in her 40s in good health and CMV-seronegative. Both conserved end residues are part of each CDR3. The D gene is left open where the match is weak. Not all rows give a size; the values are once, few, many and, for expanded clones, a class.

d_call j_call clone_size v_call cdr3_nt cdr3_aa
NA TRBJ2-3 once TRBV4-3 TGCGCCAGCAGCCGAAGTTCGGGCACAGATACGCAGTATTTT CASSRSSGTDTQYF
NA TRBJ1-1 NA TRBV9 TGTGCCAGCAGCGCCGGACAGTGGATGAGCACTGAAGCTTTCTTT CASSAGQWMSTEAFF
TRBD2 TRBJ2-7 NA TRBV2 TGTGCCAGCAGCCGCCGATCGGGCGGGAGCTCCTACGAGCAGTACTTC CASSRRSGGSSYEQYF
NA TRBJ1-2 NA TRBV4-3 TGCGCCAGCAGCCAAGGAGGGCAGGTGGATGGCTACACCTTC CASSQGGQVDGYTF
NA TRBJ2-7 once TRBV4-1 TGCGCCAGCAGCCAACCGTTGGGACAAGGCCCCCACGAGCAGTACTTC CASSQPLGQGPHEQYF
TRBD1 TRBJ2-5 NA TRBV5-1 TGCGCCAGCAGCTCGGTTCCGGGACAGGGGGTCTGGGAGAGCACTCATGAGACCCAGTACTTC CASSSVPGQGVWESTHETQYF
TRBD2 TRBJ2-4 once TRBV4-3 TGCGCCAGCAGCCACGGACTAGCGGGGGGAAAAAACATTCAGTACTTC CASSHGLAGGKNIQYF
NA TRBJ1-1 NA TRBV7-9 TGTGCCAGCAGCCAGAAAAAAGGTACAGGCAACACTGAAGCTTTCTTT CASSQKKGTGNTEAFF
NA TRBJ2-1 NA TRBV19 TGTGCCAGTAGCACAGGGCCCTACAATGAGCAGTTCTTC CASSTGPYNEQFF
NA TRBJ2-7 NA TRBV27 TGTGCCAGCAGTCCCCGGGTAGTCGCGGGATACGAGCAGTACTTC CASSPRVVAGYEQYF
NA TRBJ1-6 NA TRBV6-5 TGTGCCAGCAGTACCACAGGGAGTAATTCACCCCTCCACTTT CASSTTGSNSPLHF
NA TRBJ2-7 NA TRBV4-2 TGTGCCAGCAGCCAAGATCTGGGACTTACCTCCTACGAGCAGTACTTC CASSQDLGLTSYEQYF
TRBD1 TRBJ1-5 NA TRBV5-1 TGCGCCAGCAGGCAAGGGACAGGGGCAGGACAGCCCCAGCATTTT CASRQGTGAGQPQHF
NA TRBJ1-1 NA TRBV29-1 TGCAGCGTTGACTCCGGGAACACTGAAGCTTTCTTT CSVDSGNTEAFF
NA TRBJ1-5 NA TRBV19 TGTGCCAGTAGTATCCGAGATAGCAATCAGCCCCAGCATTTT CASSIRDSNQPQHF
TRBD1 TRBJ2-5 NA TRBV4-3 TGCGCCAGCAGCCATGCGGACAGGGGGAGTTTGAAGACCCAGTACTTC CASSHADRGSLKTQYF